The 30 T cell receptor beta chains presented below share a single source sample, sequenced in a study of blood T cell repertoires in COVID-19. Data came from immunoSEQ multiplex PCR; TCRdb stores just in-frame clones and leaves some out. The table includes about 180,000 clones, around 80% detected once. Specimen: peripheral blood. The receptors were gathered from a woman older than 75 with COVID-19, enrolled during active disease.

This clone was detected only a few times. This rearrangement joins TRBV29-1 to TRBJ1-2; 7 bases match TRBD1. This CDR3 has 14 residues. Germline-derived CDR1 and CDR2 are SQVTM and ANQGSEA. V shed 4 bases, J shed 6 bases, and the junction held 11 bases outside the gene matches. DNA for the CDR3: TGCAGCGTTGTAAGGGGGCCAGGGGGTGATGGCTACACCTTC. Translating it yields CSVVRGPGGDGYTF.

This clone was counted a few times. V is TRBV11-2 and J is TRBJ2-7; D is ambiguous. The germline V gene has CDR1 SGHAT and CDR2 FQNNGV. The CDR3 runs to 13 residues. The germline V and J ends were trimmed by 1 base and 3 bases, with 7 bases remaining between them. In nucleotides, the CDR3 is TGTGCCAGCAGCTTAGGACAAGTCTACGAGCAGTACTTC. Its protein product is CASSLGQVYEQYF.

This rearrangement joins TRBV10-3 to TRBJ1-5; maybe TRBD1 (5 bases). This CDR3 comprises 15 residues. Trimming stripped 3 bases from V and 1 base from J, with 10 bases between. Germline V gene data show CDR1 as ENHRY and CDR2 as SYGVKD. CDR3 region: CAISEGVGSNQPQHF. The DNA of the CDR3 is TGTGCCATCAGTGAAGGGGTCGGGAGCAATCAGCCCCAGCATTTT.

This sequence joins TRBV2 and TRBJ2-7; TRBD1 matches at 9 bases. The CDR3 contains 15 residues. V was clipped by 5 bases and J by 6 bases; unmatched bases: 11. The germline CDR1 and CDR2 sequences are SNHLY and FYNNEI. The CDR3 bases are TGTGCCAGCAGTCGTGGAGCCGGGACAGGGACCGAGCAGTACTTC. It specifies CASSRGAGTGTEQYF.

The rearrangement links TRBV14 to TRBJ2-2, with D perhaps matching TRBD1 (5 bases). CDR1 SGHDN and CDR2 FVKESK come from the germline V gene. This CDR3 has 14 amino acids. V lost 1 base and J lost 15, with 18 bases in between. The CDR3 loop reads CASSQVDSYPLLFF. The CDR3 nucleotides read TGTGCCAGCAGCCAAGTCGACAGCTACCCTTTGTTGTTTTTT.

The V and J genes are TRBV4-1 and TRBJ2-1, with D possibly TRBD2 on 6 matching bases. Between the trimmed V and J ends, which lost 4 bases and 2 bases, there was a span of 15 bases. Germline loops: CDR1 MGHRA, CDR2 YSYEKL. The CDR3 runs 16 residues. Here the CDR3 reads CASSPPGLTTYNEQFF. CDR3 coding DNA: TGCGCCAGCAGCCCCCCGGGACTTACTACCTACAATGAGCAGTTCTTC.

The chain has TRBV4-3 and TRBJ2-3; TRBD1 is a possible D gene (5 bases). Trimming stripped 4 bases from V and 4 bases from J, with 18 bases between. CDR1 is LGHNA, CDR2 YSLEER, per germline. CDR3 length equals 16 residues. CDR3 in amino acids: CASSPFVQGWADTQYF. In DNA, the CDR3 is TGCGCCAGCAGCCCCTTCGTGCAGGGTTGGGCAGATACGCAGTATTTT.

The chain employs TRBV3-1 (or the pseudogene TRBV3-2) and TRBJ2-1, with 10 bases that match TRBD2. The CDR3 has 15 residues. V dropped 4 bases and J dropped 9; count of bases not matched to a gene: 9. Germline lookup yields CDR1 LGHDT and CDR2 YNNKEL (reference sequence). CDR3 sequence (DNA): TGTGCCAGCAGCCTCTTAGCGGGAGGAGGATCTGAGCAGTTCTTC. It is translated as CASSLLAGGGSEQFF.

V is TRBV6-2 or TRBV6-3 and J is TRBJ2-7, with D perhaps TRBD2 (5 bases). V was pared by 6 bases and J by 1 base, with 13 bases between. This CDR3 region has 14 residues. CDR1 and CDR2 (germline): MNHEY, SVGEGT. The CDR3 nucleotides read TGTGCCAGCAGCTCCCCGGGCGGGTCCTACGAGCAGTACTTC. Amino acid sequence: CASSSPGGSYEQYF.

The chain recombines TRBV19 with TRBJ2-3; D unclear. Germline V gene data show CDR1 as LNHDA and CDR2 as SQIVND (reference sequence). V was pared by 0 bases and J by 7 bases, with 5 bases between. CDR3 size: 12 residues. In DNA, the CDR3 is TGTGCCAGTAGTATAGATCTACATACGCAGTATTTT. Translation: CASSIDLHTQYF.

This sequence joins TRBV12-3 or TRBV12-4 and TRBJ1-1, with a tentative D call TRBD1 (5 bases). Between the trimmed V and J ends, which lost 5 bases and 5 bases, there was a span of 12 bases. There are 13 residues in the CDR3. The CDR3: CASSRMEGTEAFF. Written as DNA, the CDR3 is TGTGCCAGCAGTCGAATGGAGGGGACTGAAGCTTTCTTT.

This sequence joins TRBV11-2 and TRBJ2-3; TRBD2 matches 7 bases. This CDR3 region has 15 residues. Looked up from germline, CDR1 is SGHAT and CDR2 is FQNNGV. The junction had 10 bases not matched to a gene; V was cut back by 5 bases and J by 5 bases. The CDR3 sequence is CASSPGTTRGDTQYF. The CDR3 region has the DNA TGTGCCAGCAGCCCCGGGACTACGCGTGGAGATACGCAGTATTTT.

The chain carries TRBV14 and TRBJ1-6; no definite D call. The ends were cut back, 0 bases at V and 10 bases at J, with 7 bases in the middle. The CDR3 covers 13 residues. CDR1 SGHDN and CDR2 FVKESK come from the germline V gene. In nucleotides, the CDR3 is TGTGCCAGCAGCCAAGACTTAGAATCACCCCTCCACTTT. This gives the protein CASSQDLESPLHF.

Only a few counts were recorded for this clone. The chain links TRBV7-9 to TRBJ2-2; D is unresolved. The CDR3 consists of 16 residues. Germline assignment: CDR1 SEHNR and CDR2 FQNEAQ (reference sequence). The ends were cut back, 1 base at V and 0 bases at J, with 9 bases in the middle. The DNA for the CDR3 is TGTGCCAGCAGCTTAGTACAGAGCTCGAACACCGGGGAGCTGTTTTTT. Encoded protein: CASSLVQSSNTGELFF. Complete variable domain (other parts from reference TRBV7-9 and TRBJ2-2): DTGVSQNPRHKITKRGQNVTFRCDPISEHNRLYWYRQTLGQGPEFLTYFQNEAQLEKSRLLSDRFSAERPKGSFSTLEIQRTEQGDSAMYLCASSLVQSSNTGELFFGEGSRLTVL.

This clone was counted only a few times. The chain has TRBV7-9 and TRBJ2-7; 7 nucleotides match TRBD1. Germline assignment: CDR1 SEHNR and CDR2 FQNEAQ (reference sequence). The V segment lost 5 bases and the J segment 5 bases; nucleotides outside the gene matches: 9. The CDR3 has 14 amino acids. The CDR3 sequence: CASSQKQGFDEQYF. CDR3 in DNA: TGTGCCAGCAGCCAAAAACAGGGGTTCGACGAGCAGTACTTC.

The chain combines TRBV10-3 with TRBJ2-7; maybe TRBD1 (5 bases). The CDR3 runs to 14 residues. V was pared by 1 base and J by 3 bases, with 10 bases between. Germline CDR1 ENHRY, CDR2 SYGVKD. The CDR3 DNA reads as TGTGCCATCAGTGAGTTGGACAAGCACTACGAGCAGTACTTC. As protein: CAISELDKHYEQYF.

With respect to this clone: The sample carries other DNA sequences with the same CDR3. V is TRBV27 and J is TRBJ2-1, with 9 bases aligning to TRBD1. The germline V gene encodes CDR1 MNHEY and CDR2 SMNVEV (reference sequence). V dropped 0 bases and J dropped 4; count of bases not matched to a gene: 1. The CDR3 runs 15 residues. The chain's CDR3 is CASSLSGQGYNEQFF. CDR3 bases: TGTGCCAGCAGTTTATCCGGACAGGGGTACAATGAGCAGTTCTTC.

V gene TRBV2 combines with J gene TRBJ2-7; D possibly corresponds to TRBD1 (6 bases). Germline V gene lookup returns CDR1 SNHLY and CDR2 FYNNEI. The CDR3 covers 13 residues. V shed 6 bases and J shed 0 bases, with 9 bases lying between them. CDR3 in DNA: TGTGCCAGCAGAGCGGACAGCTCCTACGAGCAGTACTTC. This translates into CASRADSSYEQYF.

This clone was counted between two and nine times. The chain carries TRBV20-1 and TRBJ2-1, with 8 bases fitting TRBD2. The germline gives CDR1 DFQATT, CDR2 SNEGSKA (reference sequence). J gave up 7 bases and V 3 bases, and 8 bases lay outside the gene matches. This CDR3 comprises 14 residues. The CDR3 DNA reads TGCAGTGCTAGTAACGGGAGGGTGAGTAATGAGCAGTTCTTC. Residues: CSASNGRVSNEQFF.

This clone came up once. The chain employs TRBV6-1 and TRBJ1-2, with 8 bases fitting TRBD1. Germline values: CDR1 MNHNS, CDR2 SASEGT. The CDR3 extends over 16 amino acids. Losses at the gene ends were 3 bases for V and 4 bases for J; bases not matched to a gene: 10. The CDR3 sequence is CASSDLGTGLLYGYTF. In DNA form, the CDR3 reads TGTGCCAGCAGTGACCTAGGGACAGGCCTTCTCTATGGCTACACCTTC.

The V call is TRBV5-4, the J call TRBJ2-2; 8 nucleotides agree with TRBD1. Per germline, CDR1 SGHNT and CDR2 YYREEE (reference sequence). The CDR3 totals 14 residues. The V and J ends lost 6 bases and 3 bases, in that order; junction bases with no gene match: 4. CDR3 residues: CASTPGGYTGELFF. The DNA of the CDR3 is TGTGCCAGCACCCCAGGGGGCTACACCGGGGAGCTGTTTTTT. The full variable domain, rest sourced from reference TRBV5-4 and TRBJ2-2, is ETGVTQSPTHLIKTRGQQVTLRCSSQSGHNTVSWYQQALGQGPQFIFQYYREEENGRGNFPPRFSGLQFPNYSSELNVNALELDDSALYLCASTPGGYTGELFFGEGSRLTVL.

This clone was picked up one time. Written as DNA, the CDR3 is TGTGCCAGCAGGAAACAGACAAGTCCCTACGAGCAGTACTTC. The encoded protein is CASRKQTSPYEQYF. V is TRBV28 and J is TRBJ2-7; D ambiguous. The V and J ends lost 6 bases and 2 bases respectively, with 14 bases between them. CDR3 length equals 14 residues. Germline assignment: CDR1 MDHEN and CDR2 SYDVKM. Looking up the rest from reference TRBV28 and TRBJ2-7 gives the full variable domain: DVKVTQSSRYLVKRTGEKVFLECVQDMDHENMFWYRQDPGLGLRLIYFSYDVKMKEKGDIPEGYSVSREKKERFSLILESASTNQTSMYLCASRKQTSPYEQYFGPGTRLTVT.

This clone was counted many times. This chain joins TRBV20-1 and TRBJ1-5; possible D gene TRBD1, 6 bases. V was cut by 3 bases and J by 7 bases, with 10 bases left in between. Germline-derived CDR1 and CDR2 are DFQATT and SNEGSKA (reference sequence). The CDR3 covers 12 residues. The CDR3 DNA is TGCAGTGCTAGTCGAAGGGGGCAGCCCCAGCATTTT. Its translation is CSASRRGQPQHF.

This clone was recorded only once. The V gene is TRBV7-9, the J gene TRBJ2-1; 9 bases align to TRBD2. The CDR3 runs to 15 residues. The germline V gene has CDR1 SEHNR and CDR2 FQNEAQ (reference sequence). Trimming at V came to 5 bases and at J to 3 bases, leaving 5 bases not matched to a gene. CDR3 sequence reads: CASSHSGSFYNEQFF. In DNA form, the CDR3 reads TGTGCCAGCAGCCATAGCGGGAGCTTCTACAATGAGCAGTTCTTC.

This chain uses TRBV7-2 with TRBJ2-1; 7 bases map to TRBD1. V was clipped by 5 bases and J by 6 bases; unmatched bases: 7. Looked up from germline, CDR1 is SGHTA and CDR2 is FQGNSA. CDR3 length: 14 amino acids. The CDR3 reads CASSPDRTSNEQFF. CDR3 bases: TGTGCCAGCAGCCCGGACAGGACCTCCAATGAGCAGTTCTTC.

This chain connects TRBV5-1 to TRBJ1-4, with D perhaps TRBD1 (5 bases). This CDR3 region has 14 residues. Trimming took off 4 bases at V and 6 bases at J, with 13 bases between the two ends. Germline V gene sequence: CDR1 SGHRS, CDR2 YFSETQ. CDR3 sequence reads: CASSGGGEYEKLFF. DNA of the CDR3: TGCGCCAGCAGCGGCGGGGGAGAGTATGAAAAACTGTTTTTT.

The J gene is TRBJ2-7, the V gene TRBV18; TRBD1 aligns across 7 bases. V lost 1 base, J lost 3 bases, and 0 bases stayed unmatched. This CDR3 contains 13 residues. Germline CDR1 and CDR2: KGHSH and LQKENI. CDR3 sequence reads: CASSPRQGYEQYF. The CDR3 region has the DNA TGTGCCAGCTCACCACGACAGGGCTACGAGCAGTACTTC.

The rearrangement uses TRBV10-3 and TRBJ1-3; 12 nucleotides agree with TRBD1. V shed 6 bases and J 4 bases; nucleotides not matched to a gene: 4. CDR3 length: 15 amino acids. Germline CDR1 reads ENHRY; CDR2 reads SYGVKD. The CDR3 loop is CAISPGQGAGNTIYF. CDR3 coding DNA: TGTGCCATCAGCCCGGGACAGGGGGCCGGAAACACCATATATTTT.

The V call is TRBV28, the J call TRBJ1-2; unclear D gene. In germline, CDR1 is MDHEN, CDR2 SYDVKM. The CDR3 length is 13 residues. Trimming took off 10 bases at V and 4 bases at J, with 16 bases between the two ends. The CDR3 loop reads CAIRGFRGYGYTF. As DNA, the CDR3 is TGTGCCATTAGAGGGTTTAGAGGCTATGGCTACACCTTC.

Of note for this clone: The sample contains more than one DNA sequence encoding this CDR3. The rearrangement uses TRBV5-1 and TRBJ2-3; weak D call: TRBD1 (5 bases). Germline loops: CDR1 SGHRS, CDR2 YFSETQ. V shed 0 bases and J shed 3 bases, with 8 bases lying between them. The CDR3 has 14 amino acids. CDR3 nucleotides: TGCGCCAGCAGCTTGGATCAGGGTACAGATACGCAGTATTTT. Protein sequence: CASSLDQGTDTQYF.